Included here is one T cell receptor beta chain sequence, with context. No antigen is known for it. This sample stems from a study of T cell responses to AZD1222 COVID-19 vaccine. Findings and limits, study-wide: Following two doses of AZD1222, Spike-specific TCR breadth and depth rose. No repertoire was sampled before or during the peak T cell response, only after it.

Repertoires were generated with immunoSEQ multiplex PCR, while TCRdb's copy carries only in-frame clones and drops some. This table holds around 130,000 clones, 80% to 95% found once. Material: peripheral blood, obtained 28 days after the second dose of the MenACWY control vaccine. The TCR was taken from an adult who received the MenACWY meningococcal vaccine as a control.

In DNA form, the CDR3 reads TGTGCCATCAGTGAGTCGGAGACTACCCGAGGTACGGTCGAGCAGTACTTC. This encodes CAISESETTRGTVEQYF. The chain has TRBV10-3 and TRBJ2-7, with D tentatively TRBD2 (5 bases). The CDR3 sequence is 17 residues long. V was trimmed by 0 bases and J by 6 bases, leaving 21 bases between them. Germline V CDR1 and CDR2: ENHRY, SYGVKD.